This T cell receptor (beta chain) was documented in a study of blood T cell repertoires in COVID-19. Study summary: Spain, Italy and the United States supplied samples that represented acute and convalescent COVID-19. PBMCs, B-cell-depleted T cells, or T cells provided the cDNA or gDNA that made up the material.

Trimming left V 1 base short and J 0 bases short, with 14 bases between. Germline CDR1 is MDHEN and CDR2 is SYDVKM. The CDR3 covers 17 residues. In the original workflow: Nucleated cell counts were estimated from reference gene primer amplification. Here immunoSEQ multiplex PCR was the method, and the copy in TCRdb shows in-frame clones only, minus some. That table furnishes V, J and clone size, whereas the DNA furnished D and trimming. The profile covers under 250,000 clones, with 83% appearing a single time and 5.5% taken by the ten largest. This TCR derives from a human donor in a cohort sampled during active COVID-19. Specimen: peripheral blood. The chain employs TRBV28 and TRBJ2-3; D not certain. Here the CDR3 DNA reads TGTGCCAGCAGTTTATCCCAAGGAGTCCTTAGCACAGATACGCAGTATTTT. It codes for CASSLSQGVLSTDTQYF.